The present TCR beta chain was sequenced within a study of T cell responses to AZD1222 COVID-19 vaccine (dated by TCRdb to the early 2020s). Looking at the study overall: AZD1222 recipients with second doses at about 4 weeks or about 12 weeks were pooled, because spike-specific TCR depth and breadth did not differ between schedules. A total of approximately 230 trial participants underwent TCR sequencing, of whom 200 to 220 received two doses of AZD1222 and around 26 received two doses of the MenACWY control vaccine. Trial participants were enrolled into age subgroups of 18-55, 56-69 and 70-plus years, which contained approximately 150, 28 and 58 TCR-sequenced participants, respectively.

What the study reported, not specific to this receptor: Reportedly, almost half of the unique spike-specific TCRs recognized epitopes lying outside the regions that are mutated in the B.1.351 and B.1.1.7 variants. The vaccine-associated CD4 TCRs covered the entire spike protein, and the dominant responses fell in regions 160-218 and 743-854. Most participants were white British and females outnumbered males, and the authors suggested that clonal diversity may have been underestimated. Because no day 14 peak-response samples were available, repertoires were characterized only after the peak T cell response. A significant rise in spike-specific TCR breadth and depth was observed after two AZD1222 doses relative to day 0 and relative to MenACWY recipients. The 56-69-year group was small, and its depth increase did not reach significance, likely because of low power. Only 5 to 7 AZD1222 recipients were SARS-CoV-2 seropositive at baseline, limiting conclusions about previously exposed vaccinees.

With regard to this clone: The target of this receptor is not known. Per-base qualities were not stored, and no clone one base away is much larger.

The CDR3 regions of human TCRbeta chains were subjected to immunosequencing. The study's processing was this. Repertoire TCRs were matched against a reference library of SARS-CoV-2-specific TCRs generated with the MIRA antigen-specificity platform. Breadth meant the fraction of unique TCRs that were SARS-CoV-2-associated, whereas depth meant the fraction of total T cells that were SARS-CoV-2-associated. Using the MIRA data, each spike-specific TCR was mapped to the spike region that the TCR reacts to and placed in a CD4 or CD8 class. Log10-transformed breadth and depth values were compared by one-way ANOVA with Sidak's multiple comparisons tests. TCRdb carries this immuneACCESS record with in-frame sequences only. Its versions omit some clonotypes, under half of them owing to an unresolved V gene in the studies checked, with the rest unexplained. The V and J calls and clone size were taken over from that table, and D and trimming were inferred from the DNA. Across this sample there are 130,000 to 150,000 clones, with just over 90% seen only once. The top ten clonotypes cover roughly 2% of the sample.

Explained via the paper, the time point label denotes: baseline before first vaccination. Vaccinee samples were obtained from the UK trials COV001 and COV002, which included a single-blind randomized controlled phase 2/3 trial of AZD1222 (ChAdOx1 nCoV-19) in healthy adults. For TCRbeta chain sequencing, PBMC samples were collected from trial participants at day 0 and at day 28 after the second dose. From cysteine to phenylalanine, the CDR3 is 18 amino acids long. Kept here is only the CDR3 DNA, which spans 54 bases and is read in frame from base 1. The sequenced sample was peripheral blood, obtained on day 0 of AZD1222 vaccination. The TCR originated in an adult in good health. The sequence joins TRBV7-5 to TRBJ1-5; the listed D gene, TRBD1, was not tested against the DNA. TRBV7-5 counts as a pseudogene. The DNA sequence is TGTGTCAGAAGCTTAGCGTACCCAGGACAGGGGGTAGATCAGCCCCAGCATTTT. Translated, this gives CVRSLAYPGQGVDQPQHF.